This T cell receptor beta chain comes out of a study of T cells in Graves' hyperthyroidism and ophthalmopathy. What was amplified from RNA transcripts were TCR beta CDR3 regions. During a first-round RT-PCR of the TCR CDR3, the HTBI primer set was used. One entry per CDR3 protein results from TCRdb running MiXCR on the multiplex PCR reads. The sample has about 640,000 distinct CDR3 sequences; 20% are singletons. This clonotype came up many times. This CDR3 contains 13 residues. Germline V gives CDR1 SGHRS, CDR2 YFSETQ. V lost 1 base and J 5 bases, leaving 7 bases between the germline ends. The sequencing input was blood. The sequence came from a young man with Graves' ophthalmopathy. The rearrangement links TRBV5-1 to TRBJ2-1; D is unresolved. CDR3 DNA sequence: TGCGCCAGCAGCTTGTTACCGGACAATGAGCAGTTCTTC. Translating gives CASSLLPDNEQFF.